These 26 T cell receptor beta chains originate from one sample sequenced in a study of T cells in Graves' hyperthyroidism and ophthalmopathy. From RNA transcripts, TCR beta CDR3 regions were amplified. HTBI primers were the set used in a first-round RT-PCR of the TCR CDR3. MiXCR was run by TCRdb on the multiplex PCR reads, yielding one entry per CDR3 protein. The sample lists under 350,000 distinct CDR3 sequences, roughly 13% occurring once. The sample consisted of blood. Receptors were obtained from a woman between 40 and 50 years old with Graves' ophthalmopathy.

The V and J genes are TRBV9 and TRBJ1-1; D may be TRBD1 (5 bases). The V gene lost 3 bases and the J gene lost 3 bases, with 12 bases spanning the gap. The germline gives CDR1 SGDLS, CDR2 YYNGEE. The CDR3 consists of 14 residues. The chain's CDR3 is CASSARGVDTEAFF. The DNA for the CDR3 is TGTGCCAGCAGCGCCCGAGGGGTTGACACTGAAGCTTTCTTT.

This clonotype was counted ten times or more. The V and J genes are TRBV6-1 and TRBJ2-1; a possible D gene is TRBD1 (5 bases). Germline assignment: CDR1 MNHNS and CDR2 SASEGT. V shed 3 bases and J shed 5 bases, with 8 bases lying between them. The CDR3 covers 13 residues. The CDR3 DNA reads TGTGCCAGCAGTGAGGCAGGGAACAATGAGCAGTTCTTC. As protein: CASSEAGNNEQFF.

The table lists this clonotype with many counts. V is TRBV12-5 and J is TRBJ2-3; D is ambiguous. The V gene's germline CDR1 is LGHNT and CDR2 FRNRAP. V gave up 0 bases and J gave up 2 bases, with 3 bases separating them. This CDR3 comprises 13 residues. CDR3 DNA: TGTGCTAGTGGTTTGGTCTCCACAGATACGCAGTATTTT. This encodes CASGLVSTDTQYF.

This clonotype has a count of ten or more. V and J are TRBV10-3 and TRBJ1-5; D gene unclear. Germline lookup yields CDR1 ENHRY and CDR2 SYGVKD. The V end lost 2 bases, the J end lost 1 base, and 3 bases lay between the germline ends. The CDR3 length is 13 residues. Written as DNA, the CDR3 is TGTGCCATCAGTGAGGAGAGCAATCAGCCCCAGCATTTT. Protein product: CAISEESNQPQHF.

This clonotype was counted ten times or more. The chain has TRBV9 and TRBJ2-1; 7 nucleotides align to TRBD1. With 3 bases clipped from V and 10 bases from J, the junction kept 10 bases outside the gene matches. CDR1 is SGDLS, CDR2 YYNGEE, per germline. The length of the CDR3 is 14 residues. In DNA form, the CDR3 reads TGTGCCAGCAGCGGTACACAGGGGATCCGGGAGCAGTTCTTC. As protein: CASSGTQGIREQFF.

This clonotype appeared a few times. V gene TRBV20-1 combines with J gene TRBJ2-2, with D unclear. V dropped 6 bases and J dropped 4 bases, with 12 bases sitting between them. This CDR3 spans 13 amino acids. CDR1 and CDR2 from the germline V gene are DFQATT and SNEGSKA (reference sequence). CDR3 DNA: TGCAGTGCGCCAGTAGACCCCACCGGGGAGCTGTTTTTT. It specifies CSAPVDPTGELFF.

This clonotype was found many times. The chain employs TRBV28 and TRBJ1-2; 10 positions agree with TRBD1. The CDR3 is 14 residues long. Germline CDR1 MDHEN, CDR2 SYDVKM. V lost 5 bases and J lost 5; bases outside the gene matches: 5. CDR3 bases: TGTGCCAGCAGTCCGACAGGGGGCGGGTATGGCTACACCTTC. As protein: CASSPTGGGYGYTF.

This clonotype was recorded many times. The V call is TRBV18, the J call TRBJ1-5; D not certain. The CDR3 length is 13 residues. CDR1 is KGHSH and CDR2 is LQKENI in the germline V gene. The V end was cut by 3 bases, the J end by 4 bases, with 7 bases between. Here the CDR3 DNA reads TGTGCCAGCTCACCCCTTGAGAATCAGCCCCAGCATTTT. Its protein product is CASSPLENQPQHF.

The chain employs TRBV18 and TRBJ1-1; the D gene is possibly TRBD1 (6 bases). V was clipped by 4 bases and J by 0 bases, with 15 bases between them. Germline CDR1 reads KGHSH; CDR2 reads LQKENI. The CDR3 is made up of 16 amino acids. CDR3 protein: CASSQQGNGMNTEAFF. The CDR3 DNA follows: TGTGCCAGCTCACAACAGGGAAATGGCATGAACACTGAAGCTTTCTTT.

This clonotype has a single count. V gene TRBV5-1 combines with J gene TRBJ2-1; D is undetermined. The CDR3 consists of 11 residues. In germline, CDR1 is SGHRS, CDR2 YFSETQ. V lost 4 bases, J lost 13 bases, and 12 bases lay in between. CDR3 DNA sequence: TGCGCCAGCAGCCTCGGGTACAGCCAGTTCTTC. This encodes CASSLGYSQFF.

The table lists this clonotype with a few counts. The CDR3 loop is CASSFKLAYEQFF. CDR3 in DNA: TGTGCCAGCAGCTTTAAACTAGCATATGAGCAGTTCTTC. The chain carries TRBV11-2 and TRBJ2-1, with D tentatively TRBD2 (6 bases). The CDR3 spans 13 residues. Trimming took off 3 bases at V and 8 bases at J, with 11 bases between the two ends. Per germline, CDR1 SGHAT and CDR2 FQNNGV.

This clonotype was seen a handful of times. The chain recombines TRBV5-4 with TRBJ1-6, with a tentative D call TRBD1 (5 bases). Trimming removed 4 bases from V and 8 bases from J, with 19 bases in between. This CDR3 is 16 amino acids long. Germline CDR1 is SGHNT and CDR2 is YYREEE (reference sequence). CDR3 region: CASSQGGGGGYSPLHF. In DNA, the CDR3 is TGTGCCAGCAGCCAGGGTGGGGGAGGTGGGTATTCACCCCTCCACTTT.

This clonotype was observed once. The chain carries TRBV7-9 and TRBJ2-5; the match to TRBD2 covers 10 bases. CDR1 SEHNR and CDR2 FQNEAQ come from the germline V gene (reference sequence). The CDR3 runs 15 residues. V trimming: 5 bases; J trimming: 2 bases; junction bases outside the gene matches: 5. DNA of the CDR3: TGTGCCAGCAGCAAGGGGACTAGCGCGCAAGAGACCCAGTACTTC. This sequence encodes CASSKGTSAQETQYF.

This clonotype was observed many times. This chain links TRBV2 with TRBJ2-2; D remains unclear. The V gene's germline CDR1 is SNHLY and CDR2 FYNNEI. V was shortened by 2 bases and J by 4 bases, with 14 bases between the two germline ends. The CDR3 has 16 amino acids. The CDR3 protein is CASSEMVATRTGELFF. In nucleotides, the CDR3 is TGTGCCAGCAGTGAAATGGTAGCAACGCGCACCGGGGAGCTGTTTTTT.

In its sample, this clonotype was seen many times. This chain connects TRBV30 to TRBJ1-1; no firm D call. V lost 0 bases and J lost 8, with 16 bases in between. The germline CDR1 and CDR2 sequences are GTSNPN and SVGIG (reference sequence). CDR3 length: 14 amino acids. CDR3 sequence: CAWSVLDRQSEAFF. The CDR3 DNA is TGTGCCTGGAGTGTACTAGACCGACAATCAGAAGCTTTCTTT.

Concerning this clonotype itself: It may be a read error: a sequence one base away is much more abundant. This rearrangement joins TRBV20-1 to TRBJ2-5; a weak D match, TRBD2 (6 bases). Germline CDR1 and CDR2: DFQATT and SNEGSKA (reference sequence). With 6 bases removed from V and 5 bases from J, the gap between germline ends came to 31 bases. CDR3 length equals 18 residues. The CDR3 region has the DNA TGCAGTGCACAGGAGGCGGTGGGTCGGGGGTCGTATGTGGAGACCCAGTACTTC. It encodes CSAQEAVGRGSYVETQYF.

This clonotype was found many times. The gene calls are TRBV5-5 and TRBJ2-1; 7 nucleotides line up with TRBD2. In germline, CDR1 is SGHKS, CDR2 YYEKEE (reference sequence). The CDR3 contains 14 residues. Losses at the gene ends were 4 bases for V and 10 bases for J; bases not matched to a gene: 11. This CDR3 reads CASSKMREREEQFF. Written as DNA, the CDR3 is TGTGCCAGCAGCAAGATGCGGGAGCGGGAAGAGCAGTTCTTC.

At least ten counts were recorded for this clonotype. The chain carries TRBV7-2 and TRBJ2-3, with 10 bases lining up with TRBD2. This CDR3 is 18 amino acids long. Germline values: CDR1 SGHTA, CDR2 FQGNSA. V gave up 4 bases and J gave up 6 bases; unmatched junction bases: 16. The CDR3 protein is CASSSLGGLASIRDTQYF. The DNA for the CDR3 is TGTGCCAGCAGCTCCTTGGGGGGACTAGCGTCGATCCGGGATACGCAGTATTTT.

This clonotype was counted many times. The chain couples TRBV28 to TRBJ2-3; 7 bases are shared with TRBD1. V lost 2 bases and J lost 5; bases outside the gene matches: 13. CDR1 and CDR2 from the germline V gene are MDHEN and SYDVKM. The CDR3 loop spans 17 amino acids. CDR3 amino acids: CASSLPLTGTVLDTQYF. The CDR3 DNA sequence: TGTGCCAGCAGTTTACCCTTGACAGGGACCGTGTTAGATACGCAGTATTTT.

This clonotype was seen more than once but under ten times. This chain joins TRBV19 and TRBJ2-5; 13 bases map to TRBD2. V was pared by 3 bases and J by 2 bases, with 3 bases of the junction left unmatched. This CDR3 spans 16 amino acids. Per the germline V gene, CDR1 is LNHDA and CDR2 is SQIVND (reference sequence). The CDR3 region has the DNA TGTGCCAGTAGTATCGAACTAGCGGGAGGGCAAGAGACCCAGTACTTC. It yields the protein CASSIELAGGQETQYF.

This clonotype occurred many times. This rearrangement joins TRBV7-8 to TRBJ1-1; no firm D call. V dropped 5 bases and J dropped 1 base, with 14 bases sitting between them. The CDR3 extends over 15 amino acids. CDR1 SGHVS and CDR2 FQNEAQ come from the germline V gene. The CDR3 region has the DNA TGTGCCAGCAGCAACAGCCCCCCACGGAACACTGAAGCTTTCTTT. Residues: CASSNSPPRNTEAFF.

This clonotype was seen many times. This rearrangement joins TRBV7-9 to TRBJ2-3; 8 bases align to TRBD1. V was pared by 2 bases and J by 1 base, with 11 bases of the junction left unmatched. Germline CDR1 and CDR2: SEHNR and FQNEAQ (reference sequence). The CDR3 is 18 amino acids. CDR3 region: CASSLWHFSDRGTDTQYF. The CDR3 DNA is TGTGCCAGCAGCTTATGGCACTTCTCGGACAGGGGCACAGATACGCAGTATTTT. The variable domain in full, completed from reference TRBV7-9 and TRBJ2-3, reads DTGVSQNPRHKITKRGQNVTFRCDPISEHNRLYWYRQTLGQGPEFLTYFQNEAQLEKSRLLSDRFSAERPKGSFSTLEIQRTEQGDSAMYLCASSLWHFSDRGTDTQYFGPGTRLTVL.

CDR3 residues: CASSPSGQAQYF. CDR3 coding DNA: TGTGCCAGCAGTCCCTCCGGACAGGCTCAGTACTTC. The chain combines TRBV6-1 with TRBJ2-4; 7 nucleotides match TRBD1. This CDR3 is 12 amino acids long. The junction had 7 bases not matched to a gene; V was cut back by 5 bases and J by 12 bases. From germline, CDR1 is MNHNS and CDR2 SASEGT.

This clonotype has a count of ten or more. A read error may account for a junction end that differs from germline. The chain employs TRBV12-3 or TRBV12-4 and TRBJ2-3; 8 bases align to TRBD1. The CDR3 extends over 16 amino acids. CDR3 sequence reads: CASSFWTGSSTDTQCF. CDR3 DNA sequence: TGTGCCAGCAGTTTCTGGACAGGGAGTAGCACAGATACGCAGTGTTTT.

About this clonotype: A much larger clone lies a single base off, so this may be a read error. This rearrangement joins TRBV6-1 to TRBJ1-2, with TRBD1 matching 7 bases. Germline loops: CDR1 MNHNS, CDR2 SASEGT. There are 13 residues in the CDR3. The CDR3 DNA follows: TGTGCCGGCAGTGTGACAGGGAATTATGGCTACACCTTC. This codes for CAGSVTGNYGYTF.

CDR3 nucleotide sequence: TGCGCCAGCAGCCCTAAAGTGGGTTATAGCAATCAGCCCCAGCATTTT. It codes for CASSPKVGYSNQPQHF. V and J are TRBV4-1 and TRBJ1-5; unclear D gene. Trimming removed 4 bases at V and 0 bases at J, with 13 bases between. This CDR3 contains 16 residues. Germline CDR1 is MGHRA and CDR2 is YSYEKL.